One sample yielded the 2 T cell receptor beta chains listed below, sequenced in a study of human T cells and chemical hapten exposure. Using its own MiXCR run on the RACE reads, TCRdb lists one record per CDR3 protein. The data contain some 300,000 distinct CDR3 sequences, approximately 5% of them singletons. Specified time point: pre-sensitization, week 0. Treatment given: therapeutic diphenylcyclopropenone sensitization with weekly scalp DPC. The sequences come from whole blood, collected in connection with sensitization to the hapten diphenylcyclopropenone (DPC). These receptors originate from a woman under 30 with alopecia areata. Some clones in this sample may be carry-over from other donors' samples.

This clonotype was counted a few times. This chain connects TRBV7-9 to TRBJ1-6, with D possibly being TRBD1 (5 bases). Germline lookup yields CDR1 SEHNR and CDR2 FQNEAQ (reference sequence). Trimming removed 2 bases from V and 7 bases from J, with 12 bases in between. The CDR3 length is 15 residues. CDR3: CASSLLGGRNSPLHF. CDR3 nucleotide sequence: TGTGCCAGCAGCTTATTGGGGGGGAGGAATTCACCCCTCCACTTT.

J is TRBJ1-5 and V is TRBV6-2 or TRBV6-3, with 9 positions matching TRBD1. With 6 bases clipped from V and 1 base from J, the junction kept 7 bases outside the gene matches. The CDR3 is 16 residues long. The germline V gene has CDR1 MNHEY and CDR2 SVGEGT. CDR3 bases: TGTGCCAGCAGAAAAACAGGGGGCAGGAGCAATCAGCCCCAGCATTTT. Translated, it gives CASRKTGGRSNQPQHF.